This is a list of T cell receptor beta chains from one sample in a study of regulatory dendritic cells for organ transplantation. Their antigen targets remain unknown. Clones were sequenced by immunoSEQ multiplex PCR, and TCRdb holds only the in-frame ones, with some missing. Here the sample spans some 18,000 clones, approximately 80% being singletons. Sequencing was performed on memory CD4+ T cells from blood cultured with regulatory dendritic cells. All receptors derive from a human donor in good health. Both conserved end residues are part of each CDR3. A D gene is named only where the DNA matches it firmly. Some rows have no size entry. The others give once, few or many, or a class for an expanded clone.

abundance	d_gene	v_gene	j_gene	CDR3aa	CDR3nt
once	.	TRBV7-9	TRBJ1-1	CASSRDGFEAFF	TGTGCCAGCAGCCGGGACGGATTTGAAGCTTTCTTT
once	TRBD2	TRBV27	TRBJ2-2	CASSFIAAGGDTGELFF	TGTGCCAGCAGTTTTATTGCGGCGGGAGGGGACACCGGGGAGCTGTTTTTT
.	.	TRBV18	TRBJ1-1	CASSAVGVRNTEAFF	TGTGCCAGCTCAGCTGTTGGGGTCCGTAACACTGAAGCTTTCTTT
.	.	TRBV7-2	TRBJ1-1	CASSRGGGSTEAFF	TGTGCCAGCAGCCGTGGGGGCGGTTCCACTGAAGCTTTCTTT
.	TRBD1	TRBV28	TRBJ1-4	CASNMGQYNEKLFF	TGTGCCAGCAACATGGGACAGTATAATGAAAAACTGTTTTTT
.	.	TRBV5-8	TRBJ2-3	CASSLQGSTDTQYF	TGTGCCAGCAGCCTACAGGGTTCTACAGATACGCAGTATTTT
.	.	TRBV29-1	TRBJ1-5	CSVADGFNQPQHF	TGCAGCGTCGCAGACGGATTCAATCAGCCCCAGCATTTT
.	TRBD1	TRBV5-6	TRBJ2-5	CASSFGTGRVETQYF	TGTGCCAGCAGCTTCGGGACAGGGAGGGTGGAGACCCAGTACTTC
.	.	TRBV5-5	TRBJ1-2	CASSPLGNANYGYTF	TGTGCCAGCAGCCCCCTGGGGAACGCTAACTATGGCTACACCTTC
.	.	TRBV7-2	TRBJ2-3	CASSLSPHPTDTQYF	TGTGCCAGCAGCTTATCCCCCCACCCCACGGATACGCAGTATTTT